This entry concerns a single T cell receptor (beta chain). These data come from a study of blood T cells in healthy people across ages. The CDR3 totals 16 residues. V lost 4 bases and J lost 2; bases outside the gene matches: 6. In germline, CDR1 is SGHDT, CDR2 YYEEEE. A sample-barcoded 5' primer and a J-beta primer mix were used in a second PCR of about 7 to 12 cycles. A template-switch adaptor with 12 random nucleotides tagged each cDNA molecule. Each sample provided no less than 2.5 million CDR3-containing paired-end reads. TCRdb recomputed calls from the 5' RACE reads with MiXCR, one row per CDR3 protein. The repertoire consists of under 1,000,000 distinct CDR3 sequences, with 46% occurring once and the leading ten covering 15% to 20%.

Sequencing was done on a sample of blood. This TCR was sampled from a man older than 75 in good health. The chain employs TRBV5-6 and TRBJ2-3; 11 nucleotides line up with TRBD2. The CDR3 nucleotides read TGTGCCAGCAGCCAACTGACTAGCGGGACCACAGATACGCAGTATTTT. Its translation is CASSQLTSGTTDTQYF. The whole variable domain, remainder taken from reference TRBV5-6 and TRBJ2-3, is DAGVTQSPTHLIKTRGQQVTLRCSPKSGHDTVSWYQQALGQGPQFIFQYYEEEERQRGNFPDRFSGHQFPNYSSELNVNALLLGDSALYLCASSQLTSGTTDTQYFGPGTRLTVL.